One and the same sample provided the 10 T cell receptor beta chains below, sequenced in a study. TCRdb passed the RT-PCR reads through MiXCR, listing each CDR3 protein once. The sample has almost 700,000 distinct CDR3 sequences, 12% to 15% seen once. The source material was memory CD4+ T cells from blood. Receptors originate from a female donor in good health, serving as a healthy control.

This clonotype was seen a few times. The gene calls are TRBV20-1 and TRBJ1-5, with TRBD1 matching 7 bases. J was trimmed by 7 bases and V by 0 bases; bases with no gene match: 9. Germline V CDR1 and CDR2: DFQATT, SNEGSKA (reference sequence). This CDR3 has 15 amino acids. The CDR3 loop reads CSARDLNRGGQPQHF. In DNA form, the CDR3 reads TGCAGTGCTAGAGACCTAAACAGGGGAGGCCAGCCCCAGCATTTT.

This clonotype has a handful of counts. The CDR3 here is CASSKGLAGVGSYEQYF. The CDR3 DNA reads as TGTGCCAGCAGCAAGGGACTAGCGGGAGTTGGTTCCTACGAGCAGTACTTC. The chain uses TRBV4-2 and TRBJ2-7; 14 bases map to TRBD2. The CDR3 extends over 17 amino acids. J lost 1 base, V lost 5 bases, and 7 bases had no gene match. Germline lookup yields CDR1 LGHNA and CDR2 YNFKEQ.

The chain links TRBV7-2 to TRBJ1-1, with TRBD1 matching 11 bases. Germline V lookup: CDR1 SGHTA, CDR2 FQGNSA. This CDR3 is built from 15 residues. The J segment lost 4 bases and the V segment lost 1 base, leaving 2 bases of the junction unmatched. DNA of the CDR3: TGTGCCAGCAGCTTAGACGGGACAGGGGGCACTGAAGCTTTCTTT. It encodes CASSLDGTGGTEAFF.

The chain couples TRBV14 to TRBJ1-5; the D gene is possibly TRBD1 (5 bases). CDR1 and CDR2 (germline): SGHDN, FVKESK. This CDR3 comprises 14 residues. Trimming removed 3 bases at V and 7 bases at J, with 13 bases between. As DNA, the CDR3 is TGTGCCAGCAGCCATTGGAGGGGTGGACAGCCCCAGCATTTT. It encodes CASSHWRGGQPQHF.

This clonotype came up a few times. The chain has TRBV20-1 and TRBJ2-5, with 7 bases lining up with TRBD2. V was clipped by 5 bases and J by 7 bases; unmatched bases: 13. The CDR3 has 14 amino acids. CDR1 is DFQATT and CDR2 is SNEGSKA in the germline V gene (reference sequence). As DNA, the CDR3 is TGCAGTGCTTACCTTGGAAGCGGGGTAAGGACCCAGTACTTC. This sequence encodes CSAYLGSGVRTQYF.

The gene calls are TRBV20-1 and TRBJ1-1; maybe TRBD1 (5 bases). The CDR3 runs to 13 residues. Germline CDR1 is DFQATT and CDR2 is SNEGSKA (reference sequence). V dropped 3 bases and J dropped 3 bases, with 11 bases sitting between them. CDR3 bases: TGCAGTGCTAGGGAGGGGTCGTACACTGAAGCTTTCTTT. Protein product: CSAREGSYTEAFF.

Many counts were recorded for this clonotype. V is TRBV7-2 and J is TRBJ2-7, with 9 bases fitting TRBD2. Looked up from germline, CDR1 is SGHTA and CDR2 is FQGNSA. The CDR3 consists of 14 residues. The junction had 6 bases not matched to a gene; V was cut back by 6 bases and J by 3 bases. CDR3 sequence (DNA): TGTGCCAGCAGACCTAGCGGGACCGTCTACGAGCAGTACTTC. Protein: CASRPSGTVYEQYF.

The chain employs TRBV18 and TRBJ1-1; possible D gene TRBD1, 6 bases. The CDR3 has 15 residues. Germline assignment: CDR1 KGHSH and CDR2 LQKENI. Trimming removed 2 bases at V and 8 bases at J, with 18 bases between. The CDR3 loop reads CASSPVNWRGEEAFF. In nucleotides, the CDR3 is TGTGCCAGCTCACCAGTAAATTGGAGGGGGGAAGAAGCTTTCTTT. The variable domain in full, completed from reference TRBV18 and TRBJ1-1, reads NAGVMQNPRHLVRRRGQEARLRCSPMKGHSHVYWYRQLPEEGLKFMVYLQKENIIDESGMPKERFSAEFPKEGPSILRIQQVVRGDSAAYFCASSPVNWRGEEAFFGQGTRLTVV.

This clonotype was observed at least ten times. The chain joins TRBV6-2 or TRBV6-3 to TRBJ1-4; TRBD1 matches at 7 bases. Trimming removed 6 bases from V and 12 bases from J; junction bases left unmatched: 7. CDR1 is MNHEY, CDR2 SVGEGT, per germline. This CDR3 is 12 amino acids long. CDR3 bases: TGTGCCAGCAGATATGGACAGGCGGAACTGTTTTTT. Translating gives CASRYGQAELFF.

The gene calls are TRBV6-1 and TRBJ1-2, with D uncertain. Deletions cut 6 bases from V and 0 bases from J, with 11 bases between. The CDR3 has 14 residues. In germline, CDR1 is MNHNS, CDR2 SASEGT. The CDR3 region is CASSLLRANYGYTF. The CDR3 DNA follows: TGTGCCAGCAGCCTCCTTCGGGCTAACTATGGCTACACCTTC.